Listed here are 31 T cell receptor beta chains from one sample, sequenced in a study of shared clonotypes between healthy human individuals. Sequencing was performed with immunoSEQ multiplex PCR; in TCRdb, only in-frame clones are kept and a portion is missing. There are a few million clones in the sample; 90% to 95% occur only once, and approximately 0.4% lies in the top ten. What was sequenced was naive CD4+ T cells from PBMCs. The subset is: CD45RA+ positively selected. Every receptor here comes from a man between 18 and 35 years old in good health. Some clones in this sample may be carry-over from other donors' samples.

The chain recombines TRBV5-1 with TRBJ1-1; the match to TRBD1 covers 10 bases. Germline-derived CDR1 and CDR2 are SGHRS and YFSETQ. The CDR3 length is 17 residues. V was clipped by 4 bases and J by 2 bases; unmatched bases: 11. CDR3 in amino acids: CASSQAGTGAPNTEAFF. The CDR3 DNA reads as TGCGCCAGCAGCCAAGCCGGGACAGGGGCCCCAAACACTGAAGCTTTCTTT.

The chain has TRBV5-1 and TRBJ2-7, with D perhaps TRBD2 (5 bases). V lost 4 bases and J lost 6, with 20 bases in between. Per the germline V gene, CDR1 is SGHRS and CDR2 is YFSETQ. This CDR3 spans 15 amino acids. The CDR3 spells CASSVIVGALTEQYF. Written as DNA, the CDR3 is TGCGCCAGCAGCGTTATAGTGGGAGCCCTTACCGAGCAGTACTTC.

V and J are TRBV6-5 and TRBJ1-5, with TRBD1 identical over 8 bases. The germline CDR1 and CDR2 sequences are MNHEY and SVGAGI. The CDR3 loop spans 15 amino acids. Trimming removed 5 bases from V and 6 bases from J; junction bases left unmatched: 9. DNA of the CDR3: TGTGCCAGCAGTCGAAACGGACAGGGTGGTCAGCCCCAGCATTTT. Translating it yields CASSRNGQGGQPQHF.

In this sample, this clone turned up once. The chain links TRBV20-1 to TRBJ2-1, with TRBD1 matching 7 bases. The CDR3 contains 11 residues. Germline lookup yields CDR1 DFQATT and CDR2 SNEGSKA (reference sequence). CDR3 nucleotide sequence: TGCAGCGCCCACAGGGGCCATGAGCAGTTCTTC. As protein: CSAHRGHEQFF.

As to this clone: Other DNA sequences in the same sample also yield this CDR3. This rearrangement joins TRBV20-1 to TRBJ2-5; no clear D. The germline V gene encodes CDR1 DFQATT and CDR2 SNEGSKA (reference sequence). V lost 3 bases, J lost 5 bases, and 7 bases lay in between. The CDR3 is 11 residues long. Here the CDR3 reads CSASPEETQYF. CDR3 DNA: TGCAGTGCTAGTCCAGAGGAGACCCAGTACTTC.

The chain has TRBV28 and TRBJ1-2, with TRBD1 matching over 9 bases. Germline V lookup: CDR1 MDHEN, CDR2 SYDVKM. The CDR3 is 15 amino acids. J lost 4 bases, V lost 5 bases, and 8 bases had no gene match. The CDR3 loop reads CASSITGGGSYGYTF. The DNA of the CDR3 is TGTGCCAGCAGTATAACAGGGGGCGGGAGCTATGGCTACACCTTC.

The rearrangement uses TRBV6-5 and TRBJ2-2; 9 nucleotides match TRBD2. Trimming cost V 0 bases and J 1 base; bases outside gene matches: 0. The CDR3 sequence is 16 residues long. Germline V CDR1 and CDR2: MNHEY, SVGAGI. The chain's CDR3 is CASSYSSGRNTGELFF. CDR3 DNA sequence: TGTGCCAGCAGTTACTCTAGCGGGAGGAACACCGGGGAGCTGTTTTTT.

The chain uses TRBV5-1 and TRBJ2-1; D remains unclear. The V end lost 0 bases, the J end lost 7 bases, and 8 bases lay between the germline ends. The CDR3 is 13 amino acids. CDR1 is SGHRS and CDR2 is YFSETQ in the germline V gene. CDR3 in DNA: TGCGCCAGCAGCTTGGACCCAAGGAATGAGCAGTTCTTC. This encodes CASSLDPRNEQFF.

The CDR3 loop is CASSAAGTYEQYF. The DNA of the CDR3 is TGCGCCAGCAGTGCGGCGGGAACCTACGAGCAGTACTTC. The chain joins TRBV5-1 to TRBJ2-7; tentative D call: TRBD2 (6 bases). Germline lookup yields CDR1 SGHRS and CDR2 YFSETQ. This CDR3 is 13 amino acids long. V shed 5 bases and J shed 2 bases, with 11 bases lying between them. Supplemented by reference TRBV5-1 and TRBJ2-7, the full variable domain reads KAGVTQTPRYLIKTRGQQVTLSCSPISGHRSVSWYQQTPGQGLQFLFEYFSETQRNKGNFPGRFSGRQFSNSRSEMNVSTLELGDSALYLCASSAAGTYEQYFGPGTRLTVT.

The chain is built from TRBV7-9 and TRBJ2-3; D is possibly TRBD2 (6 bases). Germline values: CDR1 SEHNR, CDR2 FQNEAQ (reference sequence). CDR3 length: 16 residues. With 2 bases removed from V and 1 base from J, the gap between germline ends came to 13 bases. CDR3: CASSLLGKRGTDTQYF. The CDR3, as DNA: TGTGCCAGCAGCTTATTGGGGAAGCGGGGCACAGATACGCAGTATTTT. Complete variable domain (other parts from reference TRBV7-9 and TRBJ2-3): DTGVSQNPRHKITKRGQNVTFRCDPISEHNRLYWYRQTLGQGPEFLTYFQNEAQLEKSRLLSDRFSAERPKGSFSTLEIQRTEQGDSAMYLCASSLLGKRGTDTQYFGPGTRLTVL.

The CDR3 DNA reads as TGTGCCTGGGGGGGCCGGACAGGGAACACCGGGGAGCTGTTTTTT. Its translation is CAWGGRTGNTGELFF. The chain uses TRBV30 and TRBJ2-2; TRBD1 agrees at 7 bases. The germline V gene has CDR1 GTSNPN and CDR2 SVGIG (reference sequence). The CDR3 runs 15 residues. Trimming took 5 bases from V and 1 from J; bases not matched to a gene: 7.

The rearrangement links TRBV5-1 to TRBJ2-1; D is unclear. From germline, CDR1 is SGHRS and CDR2 YFSETQ. The CDR3 has 16 residues. Trimming left V 0 bases short and J 3 bases short, with 13 bases between. The CDR3 loop reads CASSLVGASHYNEQFF. CDR3 nucleotides: TGCGCCAGCAGCTTGGTTGGCGCATCTCACTACAATGAGCAGTTCTTC.

V usage is TRBV19 and J usage is TRBJ2-5; 8 nucleotides line up with TRBD1. Germline V gene data show CDR1 as LNHDA and CDR2 as SQIVND (reference sequence). J lost 5 bases, V lost 5 bases, and 4 bases had no gene match. The CDR3 extends over 13 amino acids. The CDR3 loop is CASSGRTGETQYF. CDR3 coding DNA: TGTGCCAGTAGTGGGAGGACAGGGGAGACCCAGTACTTC.

The chain joins TRBV19 to TRBJ2-2, with TRBD1 as a possible D gene (6 bases). V lost 6 bases and J lost 2, with 13 bases in between. The CDR3 is made up of 15 amino acids. Germline loops: CDR1 LNHDA, CDR2 SQIVND (reference sequence). For the CDR3, the DNA is TGTGCCAGTAGGGCCGGGACACAAAACACCGGGGAGCTGTTTTTT. This encodes CASRAGTQNTGELFF.

V usage is TRBV7-2 and J usage is TRBJ1-5, with D possibly TRBD1 on 5 matching bases. This CDR3 comprises 14 residues. The germline CDR1 and CDR2 sequences are SGHTA and FQGNSA. V was trimmed by 1 base and J by 9 bases, leaving 13 bases between them. The CDR3 loop reads CASSLEVQGVPQHF. The CDR3 DNA follows: TGTGCCAGCAGCTTAGAGGTGCAGGGTGTGCCCCAGCATTTT.

The chain recombines TRBV28 with TRBJ2-2; the match to TRBD2 covers 16 bases. The junction had 3 bases not matched to a gene; V was cut back by 2 bases and J by 6 bases. CDR1 and CDR2 from the germline V gene are MDHEN and SYDVKM. The length of the CDR3 is 17 residues. The CDR3 DNA follows: TGTGCCAGCAGTTTACCGGGACTAGCGGGAGGGGCCGGGGAGCTGTTTTTT. Translation gives CASSLPGLAGGAGELFF. The whole variable domain, filled in from reference TRBV28 and TRBJ2-2, reads DVKVTQSSRYLVKRTGEKVFLECVQDMDHENMFWYRQDPGLGLRLIYFSYDVKMKEKGDIPEGYSVSREKKERFSLILESASTNQTSMYLCASSLPGLAGGAGELFFGEGSRLTVL.

CDR3 DNA sequence: TGTGCCAGCAGCGTAGGGGGTCAGGCGGGTCAGCCCCAGCATTTT. Translation gives CASSVGGQAGQPQHF. The chain carries TRBV9 and TRBJ1-5; D remains unclear. In germline, CDR1 is SGDLS, CDR2 YYNGEE. CDR3 length: 15 residues. V lost 0 bases, J lost 6 bases, and 13 bases lay in between.

Only one count was recorded for this clone. The chain is built from TRBV10-3 and TRBJ1-1; the D is unclear. The V end lost 0 bases, the J end lost 8 bases, and 13 bases lay between the germline ends. The CDR3 has 14 amino acids. The germline V gene encodes CDR1 ENHRY and CDR2 SYGVKD. CDR3 loop: CAISESIGVSEAFF. In DNA, the CDR3 is TGTGCCATCAGTGAGTCGATAGGAGTCAGCGAAGCTTTCTTT.

The chain combines TRBV5-1 with TRBJ1-4; D perhaps matches TRBD1 (5 bases). Trimming cost V 4 bases and J 0 bases, with 13 bases left between them. The CDR3 runs 16 residues. Germline loops: CDR1 SGHRS, CDR2 YFSETQ. The CDR3 spells CASSLGDAATNEKLFF. CDR3 DNA: TGCGCCAGCAGCCTTGGGGACGCTGCAACTAATGAAAAACTGTTTTTT.

The rearrangement joins TRBV19 to TRBJ2-2; tentative D call: TRBD2 (5 bases). The CDR3 has 14 amino acids. With 1 base removed from V and 7 bases from J, the gap between germline ends came to 10 bases. CDR1 is LNHDA, CDR2 SQIVND, per germline (reference sequence). CDR3 amino acids: CASSIGGSGGELFF. Written as DNA, the CDR3 is TGTGCCAGTAGTATAGGCGGCAGCGGCGGGGAGCTGTTTTTT. Full variable domain (remainder filled in from reference TRBV19 and TRBJ2-2): DGGITQSPKYLFRKEGQNVTLSCEQNLNHDAMYWYRQDPGQGLRLIYYSQIVNDFQKGDIAEGYSVSREKKESFPLTVTSAQKNPTAFYLCASSIGGSGGELFFGEGSRLTVL.

This clone was picked up one time. This chain connects TRBV4-1 to TRBJ2-7, with 7 bases that match TRBD2. This CDR3 region has 17 residues. V lost 3 bases to trimming and J lost 0 bases; unmatched junction nucleotides: 11. Per germline, CDR1 MGHRA and CDR2 YSYEKL. The CDR3 spells CASSHVTSSSSSYEQYF. Written as DNA, the CDR3 is TGCGCCAGCAGCCATGTGACTAGCTCATCGAGCTCCTACGAGCAGTACTTC.

CDR3 nucleotide sequence: TGTGCCAGCAGTCTCGGACAGGTATTTGCTAGCACAGATACGCAGTATTTT. Translation: CASSLGQVFASTDTQYF. The chain combines TRBV7-9 with TRBJ2-3; 7 nucleotides match TRBD1. CDR1 is SEHNR, CDR2 FQNEAQ, per germline (reference sequence). Trimming at V came to 6 bases and at J to 0 bases, leaving 12 bases not matched to a gene. The CDR3 contains 17 residues.

V and J are TRBV4-1 and TRBJ2-7; 7 bases are shared with TRBD2. Trimming removed 4 bases from V and 2 bases from J; junction bases left unmatched: 14. Looked up from germline, CDR1 is MGHRA and CDR2 is YSYEKL. CDR3 size: 17 residues. CDR3 nucleotide sequence: TGCGCCAGCAGCCCCCTGGGCCGGGCTAGCGGTACCTACGAGCAGTACTTC. This encodes CASSPLGRASGTYEQYF.

This clone was recorded once. The rearrangement joins TRBV29-1 to TRBJ2-7; TRBD1 agrees at 7 bases. Germline CDR1 and CDR2: SQVTM and ANQGSEA. Trimming removed 7 bases from V and 6 bases from J; junction bases left unmatched: 12. This CDR3 spans 13 amino acids. The CDR3 sequence: CSERDSKTGEQYF. CDR3 sequence (DNA): TGCAGCGAGAGGGACAGTAAGACGGGCGAGCAGTACTTC.

This clone was picked up one time. The chain is built from TRBV28 and TRBJ1-3; 7 bases are a match to TRBD1. Germline CDR1 reads MDHEN; CDR2 reads SYDVKM. The V segment lost 6 bases and the J segment 0 bases; nucleotides outside the gene matches: 14. This CDR3 has 18 amino acids. CDR3 in amino acids: CASSPPGGTVISGNTIYF. CDR3 in DNA: TGTGCCAGCAGCCCCCCCGGCGGGACAGTTATCTCTGGAAACACCATATATTTT.

V gene TRBV28 combines with J gene TRBJ1-2; D is ambiguous. Per germline, CDR1 MDHEN and CDR2 SYDVKM. This CDR3 comprises 15 residues. V was trimmed by 5 bases and J by 7 bases, leaving 20 bases between them. CDR3 nucleotides: TGTGCCAGCAGTCACCGCCTTCGGCCCCCCGGTGGCTACACCTTC. Translation: CASSHRLRPPGGYTF.

This clone was observed once. This chain connects TRBV5-1 to TRBJ2-2; 9 bases are a match to TRBD2. CDR3 size: 16 residues. V lost 5 bases to trimming and J lost 3 bases; unmatched junction nucleotides: 8. The germline CDR1 and CDR2 sequences are SGHRS and YFSETQ. This chain's CDR3 is CASSLLAGADTGELFF. The CDR3 DNA is TGCGCCAGCAGTCTCTTAGCGGGGGCCGACACCGGGGAGCTGTTTTTT.

The rearrangement links TRBV28 to TRBJ1-2; D remains unclear. The germline V and J ends were trimmed by 5 bases and 7 bases, with 11 bases remaining between them. The CDR3 spans 12 residues. CDR1 and CDR2 from the germline V gene are MDHEN and SYDVKM. The CDR3 sequence is CASSLRFGGYTF. Here the CDR3 DNA reads TGTGCCAGCAGTCTTAGATTTGGTGGCTACACCTTC.

Only a few counts were recorded for this clone. The chain recombines TRBV6-4 with TRBJ2-6; 10 bases agree with TRBD1. The J segment lost 4 bases and the V segment lost 4 bases, leaving 4 bases of the junction unmatched. CDR3 size: 16 residues. Germline V gives CDR1 MRHNA, CDR2 SNTAGT. CDR3 sequence (DNA): TGTGCCAGCAGTGTTGGGACAGGGGAAGGGGCCAACGTCCTGACTTTC. Protein sequence: CASSVGTGEGANVLTF.

The chain uses TRBV2 and TRBJ2-7; a possible D gene is TRBD1 (5 bases). Trimming removed 7 bases at V and 7 bases at J, with 14 bases between. The germline gives CDR1 SNHLY, CDR2 FYNNEI. The CDR3 runs to 12 residues. CDR3 coding DNA: TGTGCCAGCACCTCAGGGTCTGGGGAGCAGTACTTC. Its protein is CASTSGSGEQYF. The complete variable domain, with remaining parts taken from reference TRBV2 and TRBJ2-7, reads EPEVTQTPSHQVTQMGQEVILRCVPISNHLYFYWYRQILGQKVEFLVSFYNNEISEKSEIFDDQFSVERPDGSNFTLKIRSTKLEDSAMYFCASTSGSGEQYFGPGTRLTVT.

In the case of this clone: Other DNA sequences within the sample encode an identical CDR3. The rearrangement links TRBV7-2 to TRBJ2-7, with D perhaps matching TRBD1 (5 bases). Trimming shortened V by 5 bases and J by 0 bases, and 11 bases separated the two germline ends. The length of the CDR3 is 14 residues. Germline values: CDR1 SGHTA, CDR2 FQGNSA. The CDR3 is CASSPTGVSYEQYF. Written as DNA, the CDR3 is TGTGCCAGCAGCCCAACAGGAGTCTCCTACGAGCAGTACTTC.